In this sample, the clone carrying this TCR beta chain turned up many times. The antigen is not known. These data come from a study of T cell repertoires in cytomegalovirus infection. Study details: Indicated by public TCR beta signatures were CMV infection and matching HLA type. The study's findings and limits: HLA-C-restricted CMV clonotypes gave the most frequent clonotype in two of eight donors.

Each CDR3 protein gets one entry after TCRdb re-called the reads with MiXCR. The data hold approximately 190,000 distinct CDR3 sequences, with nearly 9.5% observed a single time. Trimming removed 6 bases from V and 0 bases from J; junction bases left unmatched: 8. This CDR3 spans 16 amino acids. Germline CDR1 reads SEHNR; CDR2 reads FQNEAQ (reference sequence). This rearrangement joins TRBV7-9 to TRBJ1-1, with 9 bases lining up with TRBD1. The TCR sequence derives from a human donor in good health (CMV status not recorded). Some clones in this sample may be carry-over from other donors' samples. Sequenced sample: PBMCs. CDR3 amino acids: CASSDPGQGMNTEAFF. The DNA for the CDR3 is TGTGCCAGCAGTGACCCGGGACAGGGTATGAACACTGAAGCTTTCTTT.